This TCR beta chain originates from a study of technical replicates of blood from several donors. The ends lost 5 bases at V and 4 bases at J; junction bases unmatched: 6. The CDR3 length is 13 residues. CDR1 is SQVTM and CDR2 is ANQGSEA in the germline V gene. Data came from immunoSEQ multiplex PCR; TCRdb stores just in-frame clones and leaves some out. The table shows about 83,000 clones, with around 94% occurring only once. This clone was seen only once. Sequencing was carried out using T cells isolated from PBMCs. This chain connects TRBV29-1 to TRBJ2-7; TRBD1 aligns across 9 bases. This receptor was obtained from a human donor in good health. CDR3 sequence: CSVTGQGLYEQYF. The CDR3 region has the DNA TGCAGCGTTACGGGACAGGGTCTTTACGAGCAGTACTTC.